This TCR beta chain was identified in a study of T cells in Graves' hyperthyroidism and ophthalmopathy. Amplification of TCR beta CDR3 regions was performed using RNA transcripts as template. RT-PCR in the first round (using the HTBI primer set) targeted the TCR CDR3. TCRdb used MiXCR to reprocess the multiplex PCR reads, holding one entry per CDR3 protein. Found here are more than 550,000 distinct CDR3 sequences, roughly a sixth of them singletons; the top ten hold over 15%. After removal of 6 bases from V and 6 bases from J, the junction contained 13 bases not matched to a gene. This CDR3 contains 15 residues. CDR1 and CDR2 (germline): DFQATT, SNEGSKA (reference sequence). This clonotype appeared a few times.

Source material: blood. The TCR sequence derives from a woman aged 50 to 60 with Graves' hyperthyroidism that later progressed to Graves' ophthalmopathy. The chain is built from TRBV20-1 and TRBJ1-4; 7 bases map to TRBD1. The CDR3 loop reads CSASVPGGIYEKLFF. CDR3 nucleotide sequence: TGCAGTGCGAGTGTCCCAGGGGGTATTTATGAAAAACTGTTTTTT.